The 14 T cell receptor beta chains in this list originate from one sample, sequenced in a study of spatial heterogeneity in lung cancer. TCRdb re-derived calls from the 5' RACE reads in MiXCR, one entry per CDR3 protein. The sample lists roughly 40,000 distinct CDR3 sequences, approximately 6.9% occurring once. Specified time point: sample taken at primary tumor resection. No cells were sorted before sequencing. The whole RNA sequenced was extracted from tumor, nontumor lung or frozen PBMC. The source material was PBMCs, sampled at surgery. The receptors stem from a female donor with early-stage non-small cell lung cancer.

This clonotype came up many times. V is TRBV3-1 and J is TRBJ2-1; D gene uncertain. The CDR3 runs 13 residues. Per the germline V gene, CDR1 is LGHDT and CDR2 is YNNKEL (reference sequence). Trimming pared 4 bases from V and 7 bases from J, leaving 11 bases between. The CDR3 loop is CASSPSLGNEQFF. The DNA for the CDR3 is TGTGCCAGCAGCCCCTCCCTGGGTAATGAGCAGTTCTTC.

This clonotype was observed many times. V gene TRBV7-2 combines with J gene TRBJ1-1; D uncertain. CDR1 and CDR2 (germline): SGHTA, FQGNSA. This CDR3 comprises 12 residues. Trimming took 2 bases from V and 2 from J, leaving 3 bases between them. The CDR3 region has the DNA TGTGCCAGCAGCTTATATAACACTGAAGCTTTCTTT. Translating it yields CASSLYNTEAFF.

The rearrangement joins TRBV9 to TRBJ2-7; 9 bases align to TRBD1. The germline V gene has CDR1 SGDLS and CDR2 YYNGEE. This CDR3 spans 14 amino acids. Trimming took 2 bases from V and 3 from J; bases not matched to a gene: 3. The CDR3 DNA is TGTGCCAGCAGCGTGGGACAGGGCAACTACGAGCAGTACTTC. Translation: CASSVGQGNYEQYF.

This clonotype was seen repeatedly, ten times or more. The V call is TRBV6-6, the J call TRBJ2-3, with 16 nucleotides matching TRBD2. Germline V gives CDR1 MNHNY, CDR2 SVGAGI (reference sequence). The J segment lost 5 bases and the V segment lost 7 bases, leaving 6 bases of the junction unmatched. The CDR3 runs to 16 residues. CDR3 nucleotide sequence: TGTGCCAGCACCGGGACTAGCGGGGGGGAGATAGATACGCAGTATTTT. Translated: CASTGTSGGEIDTQYF.

This clonotype has at least ten counts. The chain couples TRBV7-2 to TRBJ2-7; D possibly matches TRBD1 or TRBD2 (6 bases each). The CDR3 loop spans 13 amino acids. V gave up 4 bases and J gave up 4 bases, with 11 bases separating them. Germline V gene lookup returns CDR1 SGHTA and CDR2 FQGNSA. The CDR3 loop reads CASSSRRGYEQYF. CDR3 DNA: TGTGCCAGCAGCTCAAGGAGGGGGTACGAGCAGTACTTC.

Ten or more counts support this clonotype. The genes are TRBV29-1 and TRBJ2-1; 7 positions agree with TRBD1. Looked up from germline, CDR1 is SQVTM and CDR2 is ANQGSEA. This CDR3 contains 13 residues. The trim removed 4 bases at V and 5 bases at J, leaving 5 bases unmatched. CDR3 sequence reads: CSVARDRDNEQFF. The CDR3 DNA reads as TGCAGCGTTGCACGGGACAGAGACAATGAGCAGTTCTTC.

CDR3 region: CASSSKEGYEKLFF. The CDR3 bases are TGTGCCAGCAGCTCCAAAGAGGGGTATGAAAAACTGTTTTTT. The chain uses TRBV7-2 and TRBJ1-4; D perhaps matches TRBD1 (5 bases). The CDR3 is 14 amino acids. CDR1 SGHTA and CDR2 FQGNSA come from the germline V gene. Trimming took 4 bases from V and 6 from J, leaving 12 bases between them.

The table lists this clonotype with many counts. The chain couples TRBV7-2 to TRBJ2-3; D possibly uses TRBD1 or TRBD2 (6 bases each). Germline V gene lookup returns CDR1 SGHTA and CDR2 FQGNSA. CDR3 length: 15 amino acids. Trimming removed 1 base from V and 5 bases from J, with 13 bases in between. CDR3 residues: CASSLVGGSGDTQYF. Written as DNA, the CDR3 is TGTGCCAGCAGCTTAGTGGGGGGCTCAGGAGATACGCAGTATTTT.

V and J are TRBV6-5 and TRBJ1-1, with D unresolved. The CDR3 runs 13 residues. Trimming stripped 2 bases from V and 1 base from J, with 5 bases between. The germline V gene has CDR1 MNHEY and CDR2 SVGAGI. CDR3 in DNA: TGTGCCAGCAGTTACCTCCGGAACACTGAAGCTTTCTTT. Translation gives CASSYLRNTEAFF.

This clonotype was detected a few times. The V gene is TRBV6-6, the J gene TRBJ1-1, with 9 bases that match TRBD1. Germline V gene lookup returns CDR1 MNHNY and CDR2 SVGAGI (reference sequence). There are 14 residues in the CDR3. V shed 5 bases and J 6 bases; nucleotides not matched to a gene: 7. CDR3 sequence: CASSVRDRASEAFF. The CDR3 DNA reads TGTGCCAGCAGTGTCCGGGACAGGGCTTCTGAAGCTTTCTTT.

This clonotype was recorded many times. The gene calls are TRBV5-1 and TRBJ2-2; no clear D gene. This CDR3 contains 12 residues. The ends were cut back, 0 bases at V and 10 bases at J, with 7 bases in the middle. The germline gives CDR1 SGHRS, CDR2 YFSETQ. The CDR3 loop is CASSLEVSELFF. The CDR3, as DNA: TGCGCCAGCAGCTTGGAGGTGTCGGAGCTGTTTTTT.

This clonotype was counted between two and nine times. The chain carries TRBV6-1 and TRBJ2-3, with TRBD1 matching over 10 bases. The CDR3 totals 15 residues. The germline V gene has CDR1 MNHNS and CDR2 SASEGT. V dropped 5 bases and J dropped 4; count of bases not matched to a gene: 6. The DNA of the CDR3 is TGTGCCAGCAGTTCCCGGGACAGGGGATCAGATACGCAGTATTTT. Translation: CASSSRDRGSDTQYF.

This clonotype showed up many times. The V and J genes are TRBV11-2 and TRBJ1-2; D is unclear. Germline V gene lookup returns CDR1 SGHAT and CDR2 FQNNGV. The CDR3 consists of 15 residues. Trimming took off 1 base at V and 4 bases at J, with 13 bases between the two ends. The DNA for the CDR3 is TGTGCCAGCAGCTTAGTGGAGAAATCGCGCTATGGCTACACCTTC. It translates to CASSLVEKSRYGYTF.

This clonotype was detected ten times or more. This chain links TRBV28 with TRBJ1-2; D remains ambiguous. The V and J ends lost 5 bases and 5 bases respectively, with 6 bases between them. The CDR3 length is 11 residues. Germline V gene data show CDR1 as MDHEN and CDR2 as SYDVKM. Written as DNA, the CDR3 is TGTGCCAGCAGTCTGGAGTATGGCTACACCTTC. It translates to CASSLEYGYTF.